This T cell receptor beta chain derives from a study of blood T cell repertoires in COVID-19. Study-level background: COVID-19 samples collected from the United States, Italy and Spain covered acute and convalescent phases. PBMCs, B-cell-depleted T cells, or T cells provided the cDNA or gDNA that made up the material.

The germline CDR1 and CDR2 sequences are LNHNV and YYDKDF (reference sequence). The CDR3 has 13 amino acids. Trimming took off 5 bases at V and 6 bases at J, with 12 bases between the two ends. Per the original data handling: Amplification from reference gene primers served as the basis for estimated nucleated cell counts. TCRdb keeps only in-frame clones here, not all; method: immunoSEQ multiplex PCR. V, J and clone size derive from that table, while D and trimming were established from the DNA sequence. The repertoire holds 120,000 to 150,000 clones, approximately 90% seen once, with 28% in the top ten.

The receptor comes from a human donor in a cohort sampled during active COVID-19. V gene TRBV15 combines with J gene TRBJ2-3; a weak D match, TRBD2 (5 bases). Sequenced: peripheral blood. The CDR3 DNA follows: TGTGCCACCAGCGAGGGCTTCGAGGATACGCAGTATTTT. This codes for CATSEGFEDTQYF.